The text below deals with one TCR beta chain. Its specificity is not known. The sample is drawn from a study of human T cells and chemical hapten exposure. For the study at large: Sensitization was performed using 2% DPC on a roughly 2 cm by roughly 2 cm upper inner arm skin site.

Specified time point: patch test 3, about 24 weeks after DPC sensitization. Treatment in this sample: therapeutic diphenylcyclopropenone sensitization with weekly scalp DPC. Blood sampling occurred before each patch-test application. Regarding the study as a whole: Sensitization with DPC brought no change to TCRs above 1 in 1000 in frequency.

Under the authors' procedure: Individual samples carried between 23,224 and 690,600 TCRs, with 85,000 to 100,000 as the median. TCRdb reprocessed the RACE reads with MiXCR, giving one entry per CDR3 protein. V and J calls and clone size were set by TCRdb, not the authors. The sample lists 150,000 to 200,000 distinct CDR3 sequences, 25% to 30% occurring once. Trimming took 7 bases from V and 3 from J; bases not matched to a gene: 9. CDR1 and CDR2 from the germline V gene are MNHEY and SMNVEV (reference sequence). This CDR3 comprises 14 residues. The TCR comes from a woman aged 18-29 years with alopecia areata. Some clones in this sample may be carry-over from other donors' samples. The material sequenced was whole blood, taken in connection with sensitization to the hapten diphenylcyclopropenone (DPC). The chain employs TRBV27 and TRBJ2-7; TRBD2 aligns across 7 bases. The CDR3 region is CASTSQGGNYEQYF. CDR3 DNA: TGTGCCAGCACTTCTCAGGGAGGGAACTACGAGCAGTACTTC.